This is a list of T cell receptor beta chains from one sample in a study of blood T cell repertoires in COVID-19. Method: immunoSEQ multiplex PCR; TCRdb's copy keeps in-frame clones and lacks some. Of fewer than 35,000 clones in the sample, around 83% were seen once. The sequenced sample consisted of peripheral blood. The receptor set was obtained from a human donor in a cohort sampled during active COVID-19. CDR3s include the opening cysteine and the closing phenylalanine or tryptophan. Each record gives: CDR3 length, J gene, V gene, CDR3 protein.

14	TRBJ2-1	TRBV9	CASSVASGVNEQFF
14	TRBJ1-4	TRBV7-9	CASSPGTGIEKLFF
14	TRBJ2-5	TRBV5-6	CASSLAGGAETQYF
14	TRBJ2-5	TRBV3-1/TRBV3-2	CASSPPGTRGTQYF
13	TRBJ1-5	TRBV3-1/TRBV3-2	CASSQGDSQPQHF
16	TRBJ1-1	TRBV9	CASSVAPAGMNTEAFF
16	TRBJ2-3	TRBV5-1	CASSFLGSGVADTQYF
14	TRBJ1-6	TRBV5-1	CASSLGQDPNDLHF
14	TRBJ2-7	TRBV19	CASSHPSGGNEQYF
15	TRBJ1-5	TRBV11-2	CASSLSDTSYWPQHF
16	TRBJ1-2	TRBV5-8	CASSFGPGQGDYGYTF
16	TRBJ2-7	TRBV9	CASSVGTGRGAYEQYF
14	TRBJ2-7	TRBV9	CASSPGQGGYEQYF
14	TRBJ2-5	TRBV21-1	CASSFGQGPETQYF
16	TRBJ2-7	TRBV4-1	CASSQGSESEAYEQYF
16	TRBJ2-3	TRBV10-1	CASSESGGGRTDTQYF
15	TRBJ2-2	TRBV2	CASSYIRGDTGELFF
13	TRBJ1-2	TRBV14	CASSLGTGYGYTF
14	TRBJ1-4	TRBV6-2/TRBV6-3	CASSFHRGNEKLFF
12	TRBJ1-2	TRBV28	CAIPGQADGYTF
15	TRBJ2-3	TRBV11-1	CASSLRLRSTDTQYF
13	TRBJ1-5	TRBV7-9	CASSLDEYQPQHF
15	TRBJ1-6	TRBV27	CASSLSSLRNSPLHF
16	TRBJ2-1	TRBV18	CASSSGLAGDHNEQFF
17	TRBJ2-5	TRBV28	CASSLPAGAGAQETQYF
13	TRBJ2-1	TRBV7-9	CASSPGHLDEQFF
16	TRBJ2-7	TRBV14	CASSQAGTSGGYEQYF
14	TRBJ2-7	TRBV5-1	CASSLDRGTNEQYF
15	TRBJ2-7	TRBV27	CASSLDLAGEGEQYF
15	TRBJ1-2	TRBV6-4	CASSDPQTGIDGYTF
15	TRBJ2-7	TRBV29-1	CSVELNGGSSYEQYF
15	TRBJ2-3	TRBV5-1	CASSSTPTGSDTQYF
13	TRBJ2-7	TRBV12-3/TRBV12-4	CASSFRTGYEQYF
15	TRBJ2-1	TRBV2	CASSVRQGTYNEQFF
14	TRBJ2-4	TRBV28	CASRIPGTSDIQYF
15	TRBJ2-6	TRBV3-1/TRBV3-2	CASSPILSGANVLTF
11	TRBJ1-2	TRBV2	CASSYGYGYTF
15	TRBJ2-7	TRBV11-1	CASSPIAGTLEEQYF
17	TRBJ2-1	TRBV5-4	CASSDKRGRASYNEQFF
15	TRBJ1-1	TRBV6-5	CASSPPTSLNTEAFF
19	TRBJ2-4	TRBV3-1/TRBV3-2	CASSPKFLAGGIAKNIQYF
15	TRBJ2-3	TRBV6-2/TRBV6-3	CASSYNAGGPGTQYF
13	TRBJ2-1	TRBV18	CASSLRQGGEQFF
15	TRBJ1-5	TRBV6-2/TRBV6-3	CASSSRTGLNQPQHF
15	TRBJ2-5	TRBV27	CASSHNWDREETQYF
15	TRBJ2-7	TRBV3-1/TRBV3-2	CASSLLGGVTYEQYF
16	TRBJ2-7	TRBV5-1	CASSRMLAGKSYEQYF
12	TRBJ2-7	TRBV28	CASSLGQGRAYF
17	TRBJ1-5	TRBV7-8	CASSPLGGVVSNQPQHF
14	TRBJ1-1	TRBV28	CASSTSGTGNRAFF
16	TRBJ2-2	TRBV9	CASSVRSSGDTGELFF